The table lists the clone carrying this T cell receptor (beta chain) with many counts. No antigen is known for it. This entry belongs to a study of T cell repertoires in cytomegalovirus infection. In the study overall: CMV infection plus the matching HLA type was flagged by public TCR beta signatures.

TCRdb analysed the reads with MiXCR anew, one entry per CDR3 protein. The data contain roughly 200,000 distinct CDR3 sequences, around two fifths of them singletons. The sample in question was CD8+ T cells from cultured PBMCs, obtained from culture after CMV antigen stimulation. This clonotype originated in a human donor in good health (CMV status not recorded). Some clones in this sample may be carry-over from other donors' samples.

The CDR3 here is CASSLFSGDPAQHF. DNA of the CDR3: TGTGCCAGCAGTTTATTTTCAGGGGATCCGGCCCAGCATTTT. V is TRBV28 and J is TRBJ1-5; TRBD1 might be the D (6 bases). Germline V CDR1 and CDR2: MDHEN, SYDVKM. This CDR3 region has 14 residues. Trimming left V 1 base short and J 11 bases short, with 15 bases between.